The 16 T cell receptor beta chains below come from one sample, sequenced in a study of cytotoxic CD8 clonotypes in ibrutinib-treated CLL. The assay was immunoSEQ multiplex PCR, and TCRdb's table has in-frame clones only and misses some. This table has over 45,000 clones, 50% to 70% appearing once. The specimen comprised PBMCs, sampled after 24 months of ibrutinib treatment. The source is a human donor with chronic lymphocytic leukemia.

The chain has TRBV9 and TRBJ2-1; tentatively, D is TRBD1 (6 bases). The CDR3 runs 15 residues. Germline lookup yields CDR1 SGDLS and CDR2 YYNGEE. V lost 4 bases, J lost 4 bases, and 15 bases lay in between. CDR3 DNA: TGTGCCAGCAGCCCACGCCTGGACAGTTACAATGAGCAGTTCTTC. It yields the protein CASSPRLDSYNEQFF.

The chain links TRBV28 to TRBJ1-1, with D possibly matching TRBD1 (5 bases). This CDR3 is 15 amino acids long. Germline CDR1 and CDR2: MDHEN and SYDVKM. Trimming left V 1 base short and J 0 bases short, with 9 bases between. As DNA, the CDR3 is TGTGCCAGCAGTTTATCAGGGTCAGTGAACACTGAAGCTTTCTTT. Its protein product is CASSLSGSVNTEAFF.

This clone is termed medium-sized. This CDR3 is CASSRLAGVGQFF. The DNA for the CDR3 is TGTGCCAGCAGCCGACTAGCGGGAGTGGGGCAGTTCTTC. The chain carries TRBV2 and TRBJ2-1, with 12 nucleotides matching TRBD2. The CDR3 spans 13 residues. Germline V lookup: CDR1 SNHLY, CDR2 FYNNEI. Unmatched junction bases numbered 6, after V lost 6 bases and J lost 12 bases. Full variable domain (remainder filled in from reference TRBV2 and TRBJ2-1): EPEVTQTPSHQVTQMGQEVILRCVPISNHLYFYWYRQILGQKVEFLVSFYNNEISEKSEIFDDQFSVERPDGSNFTLKIRSTKLEDSAMYFCASSRLAGVGQFFGPGTRLTVL.

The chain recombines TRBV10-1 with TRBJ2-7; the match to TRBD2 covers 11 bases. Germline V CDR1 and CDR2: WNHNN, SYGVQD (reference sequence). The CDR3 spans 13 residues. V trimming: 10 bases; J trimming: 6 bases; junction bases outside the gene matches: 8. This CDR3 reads CATLAGGGGEQYV. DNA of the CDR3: TGCGCCACCCTAGCGGGGGGCGGTGGCGAGCAGTACGTC.

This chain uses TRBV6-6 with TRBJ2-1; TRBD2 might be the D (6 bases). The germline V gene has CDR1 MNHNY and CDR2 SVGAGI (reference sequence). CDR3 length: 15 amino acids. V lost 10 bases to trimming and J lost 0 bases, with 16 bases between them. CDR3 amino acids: CATEKVGGSYNEQFF. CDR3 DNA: TGTGCCACCGAAAAAGTGGGGGGCTCCTACAATGAGCAGTTCTTC.

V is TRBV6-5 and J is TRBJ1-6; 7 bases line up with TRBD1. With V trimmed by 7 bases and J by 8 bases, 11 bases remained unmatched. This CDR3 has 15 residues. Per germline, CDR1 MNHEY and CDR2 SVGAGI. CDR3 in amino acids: CASNPRQGNHSPLHF. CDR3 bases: TGTGCCAGCAACCCGAGACAGGGTAATCATTCACCCCTCCACTTT.

CDR3 bases: TGTGCCAGCAGCAACGAAAGGACTAGTGGCACAGATACGCAGTATTTT. The encoded protein is CASSNERTSGTDTQYF. The V gene is TRBV7-9, the J gene TRBJ2-3; 7 positions match TRBD2. The CDR3 is 16 residues long. CDR1 is SEHNR and CDR2 is FQNEAQ in the germline V gene (reference sequence). Trimming removed 5 bases from V and 1 base from J; junction bases left unmatched: 9.

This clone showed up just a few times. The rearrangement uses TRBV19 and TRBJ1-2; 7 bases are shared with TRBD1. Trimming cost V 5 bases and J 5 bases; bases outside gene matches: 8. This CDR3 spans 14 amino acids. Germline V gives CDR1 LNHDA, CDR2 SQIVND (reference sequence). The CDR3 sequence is CASSPQGKEYGYTF. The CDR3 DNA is TGTGCCAGTAGTCCACAGGGGAAGGAATATGGCTACACCTTC.

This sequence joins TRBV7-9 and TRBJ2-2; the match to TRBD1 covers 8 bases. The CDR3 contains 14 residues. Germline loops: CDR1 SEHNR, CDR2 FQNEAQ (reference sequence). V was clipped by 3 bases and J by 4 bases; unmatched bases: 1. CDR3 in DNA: TGTGCCAGCAGCTTCGACAGGGGCACCGGGGAGCTGTTTTTT. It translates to CASSFDRGTGELFF.

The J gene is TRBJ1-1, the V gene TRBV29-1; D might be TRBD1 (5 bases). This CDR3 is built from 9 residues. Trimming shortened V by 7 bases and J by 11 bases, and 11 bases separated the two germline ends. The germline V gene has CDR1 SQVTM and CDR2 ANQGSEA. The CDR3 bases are TGCAGCGCCTCAGGGTTCGCTTTCTTT. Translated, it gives CSASGFAFF.

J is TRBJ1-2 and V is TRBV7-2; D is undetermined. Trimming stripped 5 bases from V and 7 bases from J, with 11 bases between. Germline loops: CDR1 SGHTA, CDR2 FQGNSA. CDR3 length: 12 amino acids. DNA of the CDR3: TGTGCCAGCAGCGGCCTCACTGGTGGCTACACCTTC. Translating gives CASSGLTGGYTF.

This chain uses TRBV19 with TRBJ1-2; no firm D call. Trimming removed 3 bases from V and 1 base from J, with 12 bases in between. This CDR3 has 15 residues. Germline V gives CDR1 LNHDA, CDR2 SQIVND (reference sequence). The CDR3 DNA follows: TGTGCCAGTAGTATTGGGCTGGATGGTAACTATGGCTACACCTTC. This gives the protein CASSIGLDGNYGYTF.

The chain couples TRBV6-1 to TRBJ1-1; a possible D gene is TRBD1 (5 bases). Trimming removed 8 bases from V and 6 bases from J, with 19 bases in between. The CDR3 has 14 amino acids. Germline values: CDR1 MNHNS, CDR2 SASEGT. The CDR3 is CASQGALRVAEAFF. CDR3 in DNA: TGTGCCAGCCAAGGGGCCCTGCGCGTCGCTGAAGCTTTCTTT.

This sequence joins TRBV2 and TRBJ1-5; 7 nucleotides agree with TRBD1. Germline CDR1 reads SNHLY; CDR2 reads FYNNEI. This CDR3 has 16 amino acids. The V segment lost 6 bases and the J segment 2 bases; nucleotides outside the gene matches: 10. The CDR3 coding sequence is TGTGCCAGCAGCTCAGGGACAGTAGAAGGCAATCAGCCCCAGCATTTT. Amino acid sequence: CASSSGTVEGNQPQHF.

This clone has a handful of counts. CDR3 loop: CASSRPYSGTEAFF. The CDR3 nucleotides read TGTGCCAGCAGTAGACCGTACTCGGGGACCGAAGCTTTCTTT. This chain links TRBV6-5 with TRBJ1-1; D perhaps matches TRBD1 (5 bases). Germline assignment: CDR1 MNHEY and CDR2 SVGAGI. V lost 5 bases and J lost 8, with 18 bases in between. This CDR3 has 14 residues.

The CDR3 loop is CASRQGDGYTF. Written as DNA, the CDR3 is TGTGCCAGCAGACAAGGGGATGGCTACACCTTC. The chain uses TRBV6-1 and TRBJ1-2, with a tentative D call TRBD1 (5 bases). Trimming cost V 6 bases and J 6 bases, with 8 bases left between them. Looked up from germline, CDR1 is MNHNS and CDR2 is SASEGT. The CDR3 totals 11 residues.